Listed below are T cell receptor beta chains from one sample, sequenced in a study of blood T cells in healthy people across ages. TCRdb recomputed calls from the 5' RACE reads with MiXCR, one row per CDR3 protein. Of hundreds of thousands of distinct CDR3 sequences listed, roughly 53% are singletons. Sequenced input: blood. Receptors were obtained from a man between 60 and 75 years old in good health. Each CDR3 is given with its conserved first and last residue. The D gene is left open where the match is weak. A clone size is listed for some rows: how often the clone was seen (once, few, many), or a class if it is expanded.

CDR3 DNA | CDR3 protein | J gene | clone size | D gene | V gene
TGCAGTGCTAGAGGACATCTCTCCTACGAGCAGTACTTC | CSARGHLSYEQYF | TRBJ2-7 | few | . | TRBV20-1
TGTGCCAGCAGGCTAGGGGGGGTTGAGCAGTTCTTC | CASRLGGVEQFF | TRBJ2-1 | . | . | TRBV12-3/TRBV12-4
TGTGCCAGCGGCCCGGACCTAGCCAAAAACATTCAGTACTTC | CASGPDLAKNIQYF | TRBJ2-4 | few | . | TRBV14
TGTGCCAGCAGTGAACACGCGGTGGGAGATACGCAGTATTTT | CASSEHAVGDTQYF | TRBJ2-3 | . | . | TRBV6-1
TGTGCCAGCAGAGGGCTAGCCGACGAGCAGTACTTC | CASRGLADEQYF | TRBJ2-7 | many | . | TRBV28
TGCGCCAGCAGCTCTGAACCTACAGGGTCGCCTAACAAAAACATTCAGTACTTC | CASSSEPTGSPNKNIQYF | TRBJ2-4 | few | . | TRBV5-1
TGTGCCAGCAGCTTAGCACCCGGGAGAGAGGAAAAACTGTTTTTT | CASSLAPGREEKLFF | TRBJ1-4 | . | . | TRBV7-2
TGTGCCAGCAGTCCCTCTAGCGGAAGCTCCTACAATGAGCAGTTCTTC | CASSPSSGSSYNEQFF | TRBJ2-1 | few | TRBD2 | TRBV6-5
TGTGCCAGCAGCGCCCAGAGCTCCTACAATGAGCAGTTCTTC | CASSAQSSYNEQFF | TRBJ2-1 | . | . | TRBV9
TGTGCCAGCAGCCGAGGGGCCTTCAATCAGCCCCAGCATTTT | CASSRGAFNQPQHF | TRBJ1-5 | . | . | TRBV27
TGTGCCAGCAGCCGTGGCAGTGATGCTAACTATGGCTACACCTTC | CASSRGSDANYGYTF | TRBJ1-2 | . | . | TRBV11-2
TGCAGTGCCGAAACCTCACATGAGCAGTTCTTC | CSAETSHEQFF | TRBJ2-1 | . | . | TRBV20-1
TGTGCCAGCAGCTTGGGACTAGCGGGGGGGCAGGGAGAGCAGTTCTTC | CASSLGLAGGQGEQFF | TRBJ2-1 | . | TRBD2 | TRBV7-2
TGCAGTGCCCGTACGACTAGCGGGGCTAACAATGAGCAGTTCTTC | CSARTTSGANNEQFF | TRBJ2-1 | few | TRBD2 | TRBV20-1
TGCAGTGCTAGCGGGGGGCCGTCCTACGAGCAGTACTTC | CSASGGPSYEQYF | TRBJ2-7 | . | . | TRBV20-1
TGCAGCGTTTGGACAGGTGGAGGGCAGCCCCAGCATTTT | CSVWTGGGQPQHF | TRBJ1-5 | few | TRBD1 | TRBV29-1
TGTGCCAGCAGCTTATTCAGGGGGTGGAACTATGGCTACACCTTC | CASSLFRGWNYGYTF | TRBJ1-2 | . | TRBD1 | TRBV7-9
TGTGCCAGCAGTAGTACTTTCTTT | CASSSTFF | TRBJ1-1 | . | . | TRBV21-1
TGTGCCAGCAGCCGGGACAGTCTTAGGACCAAAAACATTCAGTACTTC | CASSRDSLRTKNIQYF | TRBJ2-4 | . | TRBD1 | TRBV5-6
TGCGCCAGCAGTGCGGGACAGCGCACAGATACGCAGTATTTT | CASSAGQRTDTQYF | TRBJ2-3 | many | . | TRBV5-1
TGTGCCAGCAAGGGACAGCCTTATAGCAATCAGCCCCAGCATTTT | CASKGQPYSNQPQHF | TRBJ1-5 | once | TRBD1 | TRBV2
TGTGCCAGCAGATTAGCGGGGTTCACCGGGGAGCTGTTTTTT | CASRLAGFTGELFF | TRBJ2-2 | many | TRBD2 | TRBV6-2/TRBV6-3
TGTGCCAGCAGTGGGGGCCCTAACTCCTACGAGCAGTACTTC | CASSGGPNSYEQYF | TRBJ2-7 | many | . | TRBV2
TGTGCCAGCAGATCCGGGACAGGTAATGAGCAGTTCTTC | CASRSGTGNEQFF | TRBJ2-1 | . | TRBD1 | TRBV28
TGTGCTAGCTCGACGACAGACTCCTACGAGCAGTACTTC | CASSTTDSYEQYF | TRBJ2-7 | . | . | TRBV18
TGTGCCAGCAGCCAACTAGCGGGGGAAGAGACCCAGTACTTC | CASSQLAGEETQYF | TRBJ2-5 | few | TRBD2 | TRBV3-1
TGTGCCAGCAGTCTACGCCCCCAGGGATACTCACCCCTCCACTTT | CASSLRPQGYSPLHF | TRBJ1-6 | few | . | TRBV27
TGCGCCAGCAGGCTCAGGGGCACTGAAGCTTTCTTT | CASRLRGTEAFF | TRBJ1-1 | . | . | TRBV10-2
TGTGCCAGCAGTGAATTTGGAGGAAAACAAGAGACCCAGTACTTC | CASSEFGGKQETQYF | TRBJ2-5 | . | . | TRBV25-1
TGTGCCAGCAGCAAAGATCTTATCGGCAGTTCTGCCGCGAACACCGGGGAGCTGTTTTTT | CASSKDLIGSSAANTGELFF | TRBJ2-2 | once | . | TRBV21-1
TGTGCCAGCAGCCCCGCCAGGGATCGGTACGAGCAGTACTTC | CASSPARDRYEQYF | TRBJ2-7 | few | . | TRBV9
TGTGCCACCAGCAAAACCGGGACAGCCTACGAGCAGTACTTC | CATSKTGTAYEQYF | TRBJ2-7 | . | TRBD1 | TRBV15
TGTGCCAGCAGCTTATTGACAGATCACCAAGAGACCCAGTACTTC | CASSLLTDHQETQYF | TRBJ2-5 | many | . | TRBV7-2
TGTGCCAGCAGCGGTTCGTGGCCCGGGGGCAATGAGCAGTTCTTC | CASSGSWPGGNEQFF | TRBJ2-1 | few | . | TRBV7-9
TGCGCCAGCAGTCTCGGGACAGGGTCTGACGAGCAGTACTTC | CASSLGTGSDEQYF | TRBJ2-7 | few | TRBD1 | TRBV5-1
TGTGCCAGCAGGAAGGACAGCTCTGGGGCCAACGTCCTGACTTTC | CASRKDSSGANVLTF | TRBJ2-6 | few | . | TRBV6-1
TGTGCCAGCAGTTACGCGGGGGCTGCTAGCTCCTATAATTCACCCCTCCACTTT | CASSYAGAASSYNSPLHF | TRBJ1-6 | few | . | TRBV6-5
TGTGCCAGCAGCCCCCTGGGCCAGGGGTGGAATGAGCAGTTCTTC | CASSPLGQGWNEQFF | TRBJ2-1 | few | . | TRBV14
TGTGCCAGCAGCCCACAAAGATCCCAGCAGTTCTTC | CASSPQRSQQFF | TRBJ2-1 | . | . | TRBV28
TGTGCCAGCAGTTGGGGCCTTCCTAGTTACACCTTC | CASSWGLPSYTF | TRBJ1-2 | few | . | TRBV12-3/TRBV12-4